The 4 T cell receptor beta chains below come from one sample, sequenced in a study of blood T cell repertoires in COVID-19. The repertoire was sequenced with immunoSEQ multiplex PCR; TCRdb's copy has only in-frame clones and lacks some. The table shows some 140,000 clones, with approximately 86% occurring only once. The sample taken for sequencing was peripheral blood. Source of these receptors: a man between 60 and 75 years old with COVID-19, enrolled during active disease.

As DNA, the CDR3 is TGTGCCAGCTCACCACCGTTCTCGGCAGATACGCAGTATTTT. Translating it yields CASSPPFSADTQYF. This chain joins TRBV18 and TRBJ2-3, with D uncertain. Germline V gives CDR1 KGHSH, CDR2 LQKENI. The CDR3 is 14 amino acids. The ends were cut back, 0 bases at V and 4 bases at J, with 8 bases in the middle.

This chain links TRBV18 with TRBJ2-3; TRBD2 agrees at 7 bases. The germline gives CDR1 KGHSH, CDR2 LQKENI. J was trimmed by 1 base and V by 3 bases; bases with no gene match: 7. The CDR3 loop spans 16 amino acids. CDR3 residues: CASSPPTGGGTDTQYF. Written as DNA, the CDR3 is TGTGCCAGCTCACCCCCGACTGGGGGGGGCACAGATACGCAGTATTTT.

The chain links TRBV5-6 to TRBJ1-5, with 10 bases identical to TRBD1. There are 14 residues in the CDR3. V lost 5 bases and J lost 4; bases outside the gene matches: 3. Germline CDR1 and CDR2: SGHDT and YYEEEE. DNA for the CDR3: TGTGCCAGCAGACAGGGACAGGGGAATCAGCCCCAGCATTTT. As protein: CASRQGQGNQPQHF. Filled out from reference TRBV5-6 and TRBJ1-5, the complete variable domain reads DAGVTQSPTHLIKTRGQQVTLRCSPKSGHDTVSWYQQALGQGPQFIFQYYEEEERQRGNFPDRFSGHQFPNYSSELNVNALLLGDSALYLCASRQGQGNQPQHFGDGTRLSIL.

This clone has only one observation. This rearrangement joins TRBV19 to TRBJ1-4; 8 nucleotides line up with TRBD1. The V and J ends lost 10 bases and 4 bases, in that order; junction bases with no gene match: 5. This CDR3 has 13 residues. Germline CDR1 is LNHDA and CDR2 is SQIVND (reference sequence). The CDR3 protein is CATVDRVNEKLFF. Written as DNA, the CDR3 is TGTGCCACCGTGGACAGGGTTAATGAAAAACTGTTTTTT. The whole variable domain, filled in from reference TRBV19 and TRBJ1-4, reads DGGITQSPKYLFRKEGQNVTLSCEQNLNHDAMYWYRQDPGQGLRLIYYSQIVNDFQKGDIAEGYSVSREKKESFPLTVTSAQKNPTAFYLCATVDRVNEKLFFGSGTQLSVL.